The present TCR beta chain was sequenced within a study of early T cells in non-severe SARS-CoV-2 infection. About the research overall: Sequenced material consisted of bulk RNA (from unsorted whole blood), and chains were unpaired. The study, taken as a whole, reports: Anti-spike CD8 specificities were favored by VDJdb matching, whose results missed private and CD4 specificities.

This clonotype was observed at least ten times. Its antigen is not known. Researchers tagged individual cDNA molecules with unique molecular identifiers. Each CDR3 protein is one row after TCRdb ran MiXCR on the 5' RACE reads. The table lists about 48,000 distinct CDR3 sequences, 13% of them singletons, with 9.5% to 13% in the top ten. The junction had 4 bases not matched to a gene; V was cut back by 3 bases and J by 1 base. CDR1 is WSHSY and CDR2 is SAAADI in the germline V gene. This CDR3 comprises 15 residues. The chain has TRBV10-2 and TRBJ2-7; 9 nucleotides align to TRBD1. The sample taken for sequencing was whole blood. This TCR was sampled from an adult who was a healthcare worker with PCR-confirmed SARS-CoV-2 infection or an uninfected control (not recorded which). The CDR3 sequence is CASSEPGTGSYEQYF. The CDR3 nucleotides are TGCGCCAGCAGTGAACCCGGGACAGGGTCCTACGAGCAGTACTTC.